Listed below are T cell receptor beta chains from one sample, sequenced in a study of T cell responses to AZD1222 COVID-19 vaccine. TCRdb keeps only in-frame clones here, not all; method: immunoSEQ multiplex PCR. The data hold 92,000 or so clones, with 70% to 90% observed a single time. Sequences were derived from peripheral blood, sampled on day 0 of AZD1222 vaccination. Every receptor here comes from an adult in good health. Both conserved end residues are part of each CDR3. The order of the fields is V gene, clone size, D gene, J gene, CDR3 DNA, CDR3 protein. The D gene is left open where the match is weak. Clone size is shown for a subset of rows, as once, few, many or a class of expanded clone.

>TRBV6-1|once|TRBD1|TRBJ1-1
TGTGCCAGCAGTGATCAGGGGGCCCTGATGAACACTGAAGCTTTCTTT
CASSDQGALMNTEAFF
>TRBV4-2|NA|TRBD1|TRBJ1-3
TGTGCCAGCAGCCTCGGACAGGGAGCAGGAAACACCATATATTTT
CASSLGQGAGNTIYF
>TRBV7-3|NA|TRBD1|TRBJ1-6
TGTGCCAGCAGCTCGACAGGGGGAAATAATTCACCCCTCCACTTT
CASSSTGGNNSPLHF
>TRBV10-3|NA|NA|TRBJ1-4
TGTGCCATCAGCCGGGACCTCCGCACTAATGAAAAACTGTTTTTT
CAISRDLRTNEKLFF
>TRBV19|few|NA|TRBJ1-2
TGTGCCAGTAGTATTGTCCCACAGGGTACCCTCTATGGCTACACCTTC
CASSIVPQGTLYGYTF
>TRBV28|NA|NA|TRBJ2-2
TGTGCCAGCAGTTCGCACAGGAAACTAACCGGGGAGCTGTTTTTT
CASSSHRKLTGELFF
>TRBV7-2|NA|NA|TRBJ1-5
TGTGCCAGCAGCTTAGAAGGGCTGGGCGGACGAGGGCCCCAGCATTTT
CASSLEGLGGRGPQHF
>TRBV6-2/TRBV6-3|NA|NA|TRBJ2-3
TGTGCCAGCAGCAGACTATCAACTAGCACAGATACGCAGTATTTT
CASSRLSTSTDTQYF
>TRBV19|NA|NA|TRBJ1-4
TGTGCCAGTAAAGTCCACTCAACTAATGAAAAACTGTTTTTT
CASKVHSTNEKLFF
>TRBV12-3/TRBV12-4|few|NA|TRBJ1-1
TGTGCCAGCAGTTTAGGGGACCAAAAGGCTTTCTTT
CASSLGDQKAFF
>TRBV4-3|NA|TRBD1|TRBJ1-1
TGCGCCAGCAGCCAAGACGGGACAGTTCTGAACACTGAAGCTTTCTTT
CASSQDGTVLNTEAFF
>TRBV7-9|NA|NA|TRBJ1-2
TGTGCCAGCAGCTTTTCAGAAACAGGGCTCTATGGCTACACCTTC
CASSFSETGLYGYTF
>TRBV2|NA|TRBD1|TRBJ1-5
TGTGCCAGCACCATAGGACAGGCGAATCAGCCCCAGCATTTT
CASTIGQANQPQHF
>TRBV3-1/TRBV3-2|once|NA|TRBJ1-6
TGTGCCAGCAGCCAAGATCCCGTCAGACATAATTCACCCCTCCACTTT
CASSQDPVRHNSPLHF
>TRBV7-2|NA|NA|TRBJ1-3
TGTGCCAGCAGCTTAGCGAAGTCTGGAAACACCATATATTTT
CASSLAKSGNTIYF
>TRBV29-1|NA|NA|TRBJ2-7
TGCAGCGTTGAAGATCGACAGAGGAGCTCCTACGAGCAGTACTTC
CSVEDRQRSSYEQYF
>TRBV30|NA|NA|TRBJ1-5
TGTGCCTGGAGTAAGGGTTGGGGCAATCAGCCCCAGCATTTT
CAWSKGWGNQPQHF
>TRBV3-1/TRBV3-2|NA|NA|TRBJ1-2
TGTGCCAGCAGCCAAGATCCGAGGGGGGGCTATGGCTACACCTTC
CASSQDPRGGYGYTF
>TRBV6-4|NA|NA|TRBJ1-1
TGTGCCAGCTCAGTAAACCTGAACACTGAAGCTTTCTTT
CASSVNLNTEAFF
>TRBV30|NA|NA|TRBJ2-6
TGTGCCTGGAGTCTGGGAGCCGGGGCCAACGTCCTGACTTTC
CAWSLGAGANVLTF
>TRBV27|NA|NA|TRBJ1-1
TGTGCCAGCAGTTCAATGCGGGGGGGAAGGGACACTGAAGCTTTCTTT
CASSSMRGGRDTEAFF
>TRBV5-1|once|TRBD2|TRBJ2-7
TGCGCCAGCAGCTTGCAGGGCGGGGGGTCCGAGCAGTACTTC
CASSLQGGGSEQYF
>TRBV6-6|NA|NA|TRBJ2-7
TGTGCCAGCAGTTACGGGGGCAGGACCTACGAGCAGTACTTC
CASSYGGRTYEQYF
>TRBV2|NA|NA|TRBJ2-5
TGTGCCAGCAGTGAAACCGGGGGCAGGGAGACCCAGTACTTC
CASSETGGRETQYF
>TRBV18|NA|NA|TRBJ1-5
TGTGCCAGCTCAGCGCTACAAGACAATCAGCCCCAGCATTTT
CASSALQDNQPQHF
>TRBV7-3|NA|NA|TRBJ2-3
TGTGCCAGCAGCTCGTCGGGGCTCATAGATACGCAGTATTTT
CASSSSGLIDTQYF
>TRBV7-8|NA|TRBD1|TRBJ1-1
TGTGCCAGCAGCCAGGGACAGGGGGTGAACACTGAAGCTTTCTTT
CASSQGQGVNTEAFF
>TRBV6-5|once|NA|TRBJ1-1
TGTGCCAGCAGTTACTCGACCCGGAGGCAGAACACTGAAGCTTTCTTT
CASSYSTRRQNTEAFF
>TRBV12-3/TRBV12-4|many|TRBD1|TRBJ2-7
TGTGCCAGCAGTCTCGACAGGGGGCGCGAGCAGTACTTC
CASSLDRGREQYF
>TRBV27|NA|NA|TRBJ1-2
TGTGCCAGCAGTCCCGTGAAAGGCGCTTTCTATGGCTACACCTTC
CASSPVKGAFYGYTF
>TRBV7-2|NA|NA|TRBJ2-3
TGTGCCAGCAGCCTCTTACGGGGAAGGAGCACAGATACGCAGTATTTT
CASSLLRGRSTDTQYF
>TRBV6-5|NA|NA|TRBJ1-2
TGTGCCAGCAGTACCCGGGGGGAAGGGGGCTATGGCTACACCTTC
CASSTRGEGGYGYTF